This T cell receptor beta chain was found in a study of patients with pleural tuberculosis (dated by TCRdb to the mid-2010s). CDR1 is given as SGHVS and CDR2 as FNYEAQ, both from the germline V gene. The CDR3 runs 16 amino acids, cysteine and phenylalanine included. Kept here is only the CDR3 DNA, which spans 48 bases and is read in frame from base 1. The trim is 2 bases for V and 6 bases for J, with a gap of 17 bases between the germline ends. This clonotype occurred many times. Its recognized antigen is unknown. It has no much larger one-base neighbor in the sample; base qualities were not kept. The sequencer listed for this sample is Illumina Genome Analyzer IIx. TCRdb ran its own pipeline on the public reads, namely fastp trimming at Q25 and MiXCR clone calling, and kept in-frame beta chains. Rows with one shared CDR3 protein collapse into an entry with the most common genes and DNA. A total of just under 30,000 distinct CDR3 sequences appear in this sample, about 20% of them only once. About 3.7% of the sample goes to the ten largest clones.

This clonotype was obtained from a human donor with pleural tuberculosis. The chain uses TRBV7-6 and TRBJ1-5; the D gene cannot be named for sure. Sequenced material: peripheral blood. The CDR3 region: CASSLRGGSLGQPQHF. The DNA sequence is as follows: TGTGCCAGCAGCTTACGCGGAGGATCCCTGGGTCAGCCCCAGCATTTT.